The 29 T cell receptor beta chains given below trace back to one sample, sequenced in a study of neoadjuvant anti-PD-1 for oral cavity cancer. TCRdb's copy holds only in-frame clones and misses some; the assay was immunoSEQ multiplex PCR. Counted here are roughly 46,000 clones, about three quarters occurring once; the ten biggest clones make up more than 4%. Time point reported: after neoadjuvant nivolumab, at surgical resection. Sequenced here: PBMCs, sampled after nivolumab (anti-PD-1) treatment. The receptors shown here come from a person aged 40 to 85 with oral cavity squamous cell carcinoma.

This chain connects TRBV29-1 to TRBJ2-7, with 14 bases fitting TRBD2. V trimming: 4 bases; J trimming: 7 bases; junction bases outside the gene matches: 3. Germline-derived CDR1 and CDR2 are SQVTM and ANQGSEA. The CDR3 is made up of 13 amino acids. DNA for the CDR3: TGCAGCGTTGGACTAGCGGGAGGGCGGGAGCAGTACTTC. Protein product: CSVGLAGGREQYF.

The rearrangement uses TRBV10-1 and TRBJ2-2; D gene unclear. V was trimmed by 3 bases and J by 5 bases, leaving 1 base between them. CDR1 is WNHNN and CDR2 is SYGVQD in the germline V gene (reference sequence). The CDR3 spans 11 residues. CDR3 loop: CASSETGELFF. The CDR3 DNA follows: TGCGCCAGCAGTGAAACCGGGGAGCTGTTTTTT.

J is TRBJ1-1 and V is TRBV18; 8 bases agree with TRBD1. The CDR3 is 15 residues long. Germline assignment: CDR1 KGHSH and CDR2 LQKENI. Trimming took 3 bases from V and 5 from J; bases not matched to a gene: 8. Written as DNA, the CDR3 is TGTGCCAGCTCACCTGAACGGACAGGGCGGACTGAAGCTTTCTTT. Residues: CASSPERTGRTEAFF.

The chain carries TRBV5-1 and TRBJ2-1; 7 nucleotides match TRBD2. This CDR3 region has 14 residues. Germline V CDR1 and CDR2: SGHRS, YFSETQ. The V and J ends lost 3 bases and 2 bases, in that order; junction bases with no gene match: 2. Written as DNA, the CDR3 is TGCGCCAGCAGCTGGGAGGGCCCCTACAATGAGCAGTTCTTC. Translated, it gives CASSWEGPYNEQFF.

The chain joins TRBV2 to TRBJ1-3, with TRBD1 as a possible D gene (5 bases). The CDR3 has 15 amino acids. Germline values: CDR1 SNHLY, CDR2 FYNNEI. Trimming took 8 bases from V and 1 from J, leaving 15 bases between them. The CDR3 spells CASSNRGASGNTIYF. CDR3 DNA: TGTGCCAGCTCAAATCGCGGGGCATCTGGAAACACCATATATTTT.

J is TRBJ2-2 and V is TRBV11-2, with 7 bases identical to TRBD1. The V gene end was trimmed by 2 bases and the J gene end by 5 bases; junction bases not matched to a gene: 5. The germline CDR1 and CDR2 sequences are SGHAT and FQNNGV. The CDR3 extends over 15 amino acids. Written as DNA, the CDR3 is TGTGCCAGCAGCTTAACGGGACAGTTGACCGGGGAGCTGTTTTTT. Protein sequence: CASSLTGQLTGELFF.

This clone was observed once. CDR3 bases: TGCGCCAGCAGCTTGGACGAGTCAGGGGTCGGCTCCTACAATGAGCAGTTCTTC. This sequence encodes CASSLDESGVGSYNEQFF. The rearrangement links TRBV5-1 to TRBJ2-1, with D perhaps matching TRBD1 (6 bases). Germline V lookup: CDR1 SGHRS, CDR2 YFSETQ. CDR3 size: 18 residues. Trimming shortened V by 0 bases and J by 0 bases, and 16 bases separated the two germline ends.

This chain connects TRBV7-2 to TRBJ1-5; D is uncertain. Trimming stripped 7 bases from V and 1 base from J, with 11 bases between. The CDR3 has 14 residues. CDR1 and CDR2 (germline): SGHTA, FQGNSA. The CDR3 reads CASMPVPSNQPQHF. CDR3 DNA: TGTGCCAGCATGCCGGTACCGAGCAATCAGCCCCAGCATTTT.

This clone was observed a single time. This chain joins TRBV5-5 and TRBJ1-2, with 12 bases that match TRBD1. V was pared by 3 bases and J by 9 bases, with 6 bases of the junction left unmatched. This CDR3 comprises 14 residues. Germline CDR1 SGHKS, CDR2 YYEKEE (reference sequence). CDR3 DNA sequence: TGTGCCAGCAGCTCTGGGACAGGGGGCGAGAGCTACACCTTC. Its protein is CASSSGTGGESYTF.

The genes are TRBV4-2 and TRBJ2-5, with 8 bases identical to TRBD2. From germline, CDR1 is LGHNA and CDR2 YNFKEQ. CDR3 length equals 16 residues. V was pared by 0 bases and J by 2 bases, with 5 bases of the junction left unmatched. CDR3 in amino acids: CASSQDGTSGQETQYF. Written as DNA, the CDR3 is TGTGCCAGCAGCCAAGACGGAACTAGCGGTCAAGAGACCCAGTACTTC.

The rearrangement joins TRBV5-6 to TRBJ2-1; D call uncertain. Germline CDR1 is SGHDT and CDR2 is YYEEEE. This CDR3 is built from 14 residues. Trimming left V 4 bases short and J 7 bases short, with 15 bases between. The CDR3 nucleotides read TGTGCCAGCAGCAAGACAACCCTTTTAAATGAGCAGTTCTTC. Translated: CASSKTTLLNEQFF.

Points on this clone: Other DNA sequences of this sample code for an identical CDR3. The chain recombines TRBV27 with TRBJ2-7; D remains unclear. Germline loops: CDR1 MNHEY, CDR2 SMNVEV (reference sequence). V lost 0 bases and J 1 base, leaving 4 bases between the germline ends. The CDR3 has 13 amino acids. The CDR3 is CASSLSGSYEQYF. The CDR3 coding sequence is TGTGCCAGCAGTTTATCGGGATCCTACGAGCAGTACTTC.

This clone was seen only once. The J gene is TRBJ1-1, the V gene TRBV28; D not resolved. The germline V and J ends were trimmed by 3 bases and 6 bases, with 17 bases remaining between them. The CDR3 length is 15 residues. Germline CDR1 and CDR2: MDHEN and SYDVKM. DNA for the CDR3: TGTGCCAGCAGTTTCCCCCTAGGAGGGTACCCTGAAGCTTTCTTT. It encodes CASSFPLGGYPEAFF. Supplemented by reference TRBV28 and TRBJ1-1, the full variable domain reads DVKVTQSSRYLVKRTGEKVFLECVQDMDHENMFWYRQDPGLGLRLIYFSYDVKMKEKGDIPEGYSVSREKKERFSLILESASTNQTSMYLCASSFPLGGYPEAFFGQGTRLTVV.

This sequence joins TRBV5-4 and TRBJ2-1; 8 bases are a match to TRBD1. Germline lookup yields CDR1 SGHNT and CDR2 YYREEE (reference sequence). Losses at the gene ends were 0 bases for V and 7 bases for J; bases not matched to a gene: 0. CDR3 size: 13 residues. This CDR3 is CASSLDRGNEQFF. DNA for the CDR3: TGTGCCAGCAGCTTGGACAGGGGGAATGAGCAGTTCTTC.

On this clone: Relative to the germline gene, one junction end is altered; a read error may explain this. V and J are TRBV7-7 and TRBJ1-4, with 9 bases fitting TRBD1. Germline CDR1 SSHAT, CDR2 FNYEAQ (reference sequence). There are 15 residues in the CDR3. As DNA, the CDR3 is TGTGCTAGCAGCCCTATCGACAGGGGGAGGGAAAAACTGTTTTTT. Translation: CASSPIDRGREKLFF.

In its sample, this clone was seen a few times. The CDR3 loop reads CASSSLRGRETQYF. The CDR3 nucleotides are TGTGCCAGCAGCTCCCTAAGGGGGCGTGAGACCCAGTACTTC. This chain joins TRBV11-2 and TRBJ2-5; 7 bases fit TRBD1. The CDR3 has 14 amino acids. Germline lookup yields CDR1 SGHAT and CDR2 FQNNGV. Trimming at V came to 4 bases and at J to 5 bases, leaving 7 bases not matched to a gene.

This clone occurred a few times. The chain links TRBV14 to TRBJ1-1, with D perhaps TRBD1 (5 bases). The CDR3 loop spans 14 amino acids. Germline loops: CDR1 SGHDN, CDR2 FVKESK. Between the trimmed V and J ends, which lost 3 bases and 5 bases, there was a span of 13 bases. CDR3 residues: CASSHTGGRTEAFF. As DNA, the CDR3 is TGTGCCAGCAGCCATACAGGAGGAAGGACTGAAGCTTTCTTT.

This chain connects TRBV7-2 to TRBJ2-7; 11 bases map to TRBD1. V gave up 5 bases and J gave up 2 bases; unmatched junction bases: 5. The CDR3 spans 15 residues. Germline loops: CDR1 SGHTA, CDR2 FQGNSA. Written as DNA, the CDR3 is TGTGCCAGCAGCCGTACGGGACAGGGGGCCTACGAGCAGTACTTC. This encodes CASSRTGQGAYEQYF. Full variable domain (rest looked up from reference TRBV7-2 and TRBJ2-7): GAGVSQSPSNKVTEKGKDVELRCDPISGHTALYWYRQSLGQGLEFLIYFQGNSAPDKSGLPSDRFSAERTGGSVSTLTIQRTQQEDSAVYLCASSRTGQGAYEQYFGPGTRLTVT.

V usage is TRBV5-1 and J usage is TRBJ2-5; possibly TRBD1 for D (6 bases). V shed 2 bases and J shed 2 bases, with 10 bases lying between them. CDR1 is SGHRS, CDR2 YFSETQ, per germline. The CDR3 is 14 amino acids. CDR3 in amino acids: CASSFPDRQETQYF. CDR3 coding DNA: TGCGCCAGCAGCTTCCCGGACAGACAAGAGACCCAGTACTTC.

This chain connects TRBV27 to TRBJ1-2; TRBD1 matches at 8 bases. The germline V gene encodes CDR1 MNHEY and CDR2 SMNVEV (reference sequence). The ends lost 6 bases at V and 2 bases at J; junction bases unmatched: 8. This CDR3 spans 15 amino acids. CDR3 sequence (DNA): TGTGCCAGCAGATTCCGGGACAGGCCCAACTATGGCTACACCTTC. It codes for CASRFRDRPNYGYTF.

The chain joins TRBV2 to TRBJ1-2; TRBD1 might be the D (5 bases). Trimming removed 4 bases at V and 13 bases at J, with 19 bases between. The CDR3 consists of 13 residues. Germline V gives CDR1 SNHLY, CDR2 FYNNEI. This CDR3 is CASSAGGGASSTF. In DNA, the CDR3 is TGTGCCAGCAGTGCGGGGGGAGGAGCCTCGTCCACCTTC.

The chain recombines TRBV6-1 with TRBJ1-1; D is unclear. Trimming took 2 bases from V and 0 from J, leaving 16 bases between them. Germline CDR1 is MNHNS and CDR2 is SASEGT. The CDR3 consists of 17 residues. CDR3 protein: CASSEFSGRVMNTEAFF. CDR3 in DNA: TGTGCCAGCAGTGAATTTTCCGGGAGGGTTATGAACACTGAAGCTTTCTTT.

This chain links TRBV2 with TRBJ2-5; 9 positions agree with TRBD1. This CDR3 is built from 14 residues. The ends lost 7 bases at V and 5 bases at J; junction bases unmatched: 8. Germline CDR1 and CDR2: SNHLY and FYNNEI. In DNA form, the CDR3 reads TGTGCCAGCAAAAAGGACAGGGGACGCGAGACCCAGTACTTC. This gives the protein CASKKDRGRETQYF.

The chain employs TRBV7-7 and TRBJ1-1; 9 bases align to TRBD1. Germline CDR1 reads SSHAT; CDR2 reads FNYEAQ (reference sequence). The CDR3 is made up of 18 amino acids. J was trimmed by 0 bases and V by 3 bases; bases with no gene match: 11. The CDR3, as DNA: TGTGCCAGCAGCTTCCAACCTTTGGGACAGGGTTTGAACACTGAAGCTTTCTTT. Its protein is CASSFQPLGQGLNTEAFF. The variable domain in full, completed from reference TRBV7-7 and TRBJ1-1, reads GAGVSQSPRYKVTKRGQDVTLRCDPISSHATLYWYQQALGQGPEFLTYFNYEAQPDKSGLPSDRFSAERPEGSISTLTIQRTEQRDSAMYRCASSFQPLGQGLNTEAFFGQGTRLTVV.

This clone was seen more than once but under ten times. The rearrangement links TRBV5-6 to TRBJ2-2; D perhaps matches TRBD1 (5 bases). V shed 3 bases and J shed 4 bases, with 13 bases lying between them. The germline CDR1 and CDR2 sequences are SGHDT and YYEEEE. CDR3 length: 15 amino acids. The CDR3 region has the DNA TGTGCCAGCAGCTCCCTCCCCGACAGCACCGGGGAGCTGTTTTTT. Protein sequence: CASSSLPDSTGELFF.

In the case of this clone: One end of the junction is discordant with germline, which a read error may explain. The chain is built from TRBV27 and TRBJ2-3; TRBD1 agrees at 7 bases. CDR1 is MNHEY, CDR2 SMNVEV, per germline (reference sequence). This CDR3 region has 18 residues. CDR3 sequence (DNA): TGTGCCAGCAGTAAACCGGGACAGTCTGTCCTTAGCACAGATACGCAGTGTTTT. As protein: CASSKPGQSVLSTDTQCF.

The chain has TRBV19 and TRBJ1-5; TRBD1 matches 10 bases. The CDR3 contains 19 residues. CDR1 is LNHDA, CDR2 SQIVND, per germline (reference sequence). V was clipped by 4 bases and J by 0 bases; unmatched bases: 12. CDR3 nucleotide sequence: TGTGCCAGTAGTAAGGGGCCGGGACAGGGGTCGAATAGCAATCAGCCCCAGCATTTT. This translates into CASSKGPGQGSNSNQPQHF.

This chain connects TRBV2 to TRBJ1-2, with a weak D call TRBD1 (5 bases). Germline CDR1 SNHLY, CDR2 FYNNEI. Trimming removed 6 bases at V and 2 bases at J, with 10 bases between. The CDR3 is 13 residues long. Here the CDR3 reads CASRGEGNYGYTF. The DNA of the CDR3 is TGTGCCAGCAGGGGGGAGGGAAACTATGGCTACACCTTC. The whole variable domain, filled in from reference TRBV2 and TRBJ1-2, reads EPEVTQTPSHQVTQMGQEVILRCVPISNHLYFYWYRQILGQKVEFLVSFYNNEISEKSEIFDDQFSVERPDGSNFTLKIRSTKLEDSAMYFCASRGEGNYGYTFGSGTRLTVV.

In DNA, the CDR3 is TGCGCCACAGGGACAGCCAAGCCGTACTTC. It yields the protein CATGTAKPYF. The rearrangement uses TRBV10-2 and TRBJ2-7, with TRBD1 matching 7 bases. With V trimmed by 10 bases and J by 12 bases, 9 bases remained unmatched. CDR1 is WSHSY and CDR2 is SAAADI in the germline V gene. The CDR3 runs 10 residues.